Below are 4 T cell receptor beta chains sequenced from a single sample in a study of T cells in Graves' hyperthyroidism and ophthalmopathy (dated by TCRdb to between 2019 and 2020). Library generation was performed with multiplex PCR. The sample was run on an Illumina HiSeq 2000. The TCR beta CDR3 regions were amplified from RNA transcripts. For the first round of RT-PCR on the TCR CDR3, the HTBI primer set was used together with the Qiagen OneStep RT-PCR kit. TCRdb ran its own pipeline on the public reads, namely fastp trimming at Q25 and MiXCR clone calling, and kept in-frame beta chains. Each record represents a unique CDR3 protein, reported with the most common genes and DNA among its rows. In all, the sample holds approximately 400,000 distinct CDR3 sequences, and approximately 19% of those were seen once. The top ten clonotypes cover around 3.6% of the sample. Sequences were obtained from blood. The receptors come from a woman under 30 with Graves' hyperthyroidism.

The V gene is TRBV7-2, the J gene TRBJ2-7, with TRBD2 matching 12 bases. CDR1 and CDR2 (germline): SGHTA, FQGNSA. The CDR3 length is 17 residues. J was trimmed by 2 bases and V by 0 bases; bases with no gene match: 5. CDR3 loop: CASSLAQTSGGAYEQYF. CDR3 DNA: TGTGCCAGCAGCTTAGCGCAGACTAGCGGGGGCGCCTACGAGCAGTACTTC.

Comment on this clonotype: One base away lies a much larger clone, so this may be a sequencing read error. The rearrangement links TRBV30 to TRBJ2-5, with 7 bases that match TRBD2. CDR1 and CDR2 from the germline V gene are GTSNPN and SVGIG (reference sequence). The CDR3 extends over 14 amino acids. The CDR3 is CAWTSGHLGETKYF. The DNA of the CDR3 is TGTGCCTGGACTAGCGGCCACCTAGGGGAGACCAAGTACTTC.

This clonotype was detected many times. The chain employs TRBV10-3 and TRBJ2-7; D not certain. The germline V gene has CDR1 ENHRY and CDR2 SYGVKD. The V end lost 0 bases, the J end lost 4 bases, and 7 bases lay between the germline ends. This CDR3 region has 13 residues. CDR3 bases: TGTGCCATCAGTGAGTCGAACTTATACGAGCAGTACTTC. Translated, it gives CAISESNLYEQYF.

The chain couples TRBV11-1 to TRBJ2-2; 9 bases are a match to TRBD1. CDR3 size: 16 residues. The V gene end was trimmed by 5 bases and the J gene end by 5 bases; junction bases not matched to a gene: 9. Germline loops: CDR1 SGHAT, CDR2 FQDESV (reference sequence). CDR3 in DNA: TGTGCCAGCAGCGTCCCGGGACAGGGTCGGACCGGGGAGCTGTTTTTT. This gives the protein CASSVPGQGRTGELFF.